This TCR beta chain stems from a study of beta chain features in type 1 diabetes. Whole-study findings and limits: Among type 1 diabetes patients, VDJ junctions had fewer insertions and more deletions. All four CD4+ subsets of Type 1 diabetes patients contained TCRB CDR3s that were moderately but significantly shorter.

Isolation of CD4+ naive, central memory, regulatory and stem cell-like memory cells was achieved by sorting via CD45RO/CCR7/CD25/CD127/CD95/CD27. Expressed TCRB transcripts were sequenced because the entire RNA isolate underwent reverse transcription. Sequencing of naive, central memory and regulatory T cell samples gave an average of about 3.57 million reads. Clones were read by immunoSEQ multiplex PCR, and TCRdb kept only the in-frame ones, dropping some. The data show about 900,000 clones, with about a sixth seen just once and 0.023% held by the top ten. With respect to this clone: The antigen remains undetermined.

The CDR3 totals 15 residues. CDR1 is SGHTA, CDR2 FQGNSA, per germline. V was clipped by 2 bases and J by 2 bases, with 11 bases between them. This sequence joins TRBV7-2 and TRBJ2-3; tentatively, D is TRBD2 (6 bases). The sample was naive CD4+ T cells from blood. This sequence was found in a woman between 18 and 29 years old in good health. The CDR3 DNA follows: TGTGCCAGCAGCTTATGGCGGGGTCTCACAGATACGCAGTATTTT. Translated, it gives CASSLWRGLTDTQYF.